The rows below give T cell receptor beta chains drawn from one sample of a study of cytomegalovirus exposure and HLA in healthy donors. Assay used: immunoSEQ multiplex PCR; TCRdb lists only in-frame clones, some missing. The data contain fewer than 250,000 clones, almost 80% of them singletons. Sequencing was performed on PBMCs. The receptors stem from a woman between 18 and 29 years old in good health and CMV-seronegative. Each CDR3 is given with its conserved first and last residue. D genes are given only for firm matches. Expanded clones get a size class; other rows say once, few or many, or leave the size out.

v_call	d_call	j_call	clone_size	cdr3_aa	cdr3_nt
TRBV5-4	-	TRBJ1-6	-	CASSKWTLNSPLHF	TGTGCCAGCAGCAAATGGACACTTAATTCACCCCTCCACTTT
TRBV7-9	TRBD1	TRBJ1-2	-	CASSPGTVRSNGYTF	TGTGCCAGCAGCCCTGGGACAGTCAGAAGTAATGGCTACACCTTC
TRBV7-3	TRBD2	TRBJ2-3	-	CASGLAGGPGDTQYF	TGTGCCAGCGGACTAGCGGGGGGGCCTGGAGATACGCAGTATTTT
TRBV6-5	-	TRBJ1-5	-	CASSTTGPNQPQHF	TGTGCCAGCAGTACAACAGGGCCCAATCAGCCCCAGCATTTT
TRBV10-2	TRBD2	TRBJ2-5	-	CASSDVGTSGQETQYF	TGCGCCAGCAGTGATGTTGGGACTAGCGGACAAGAGACCCAGTACTTC
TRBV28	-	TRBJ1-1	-	CASNSGGEAEAFF	TGTGCCAGCAACTCGGGGGGGGAGGCTGAAGCTTTCTTT
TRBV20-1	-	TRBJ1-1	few	CSATRGTEAFF	TGCAGTGCTACACGGGGAACTGAAGCTTTCTTT
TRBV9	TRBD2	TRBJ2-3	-	CASSVGDSGASDTQYF	TGTGCCAGCAGCGTAGGGGATAGCGGGGCTTCAGATACGCAGTATTTT
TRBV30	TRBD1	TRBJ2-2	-	CAWRRQGNTGELFF	TGTGCCTGGAGGCGACAGGGGAACACCGGGGAGCTGTTTTTT
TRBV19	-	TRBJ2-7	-	CASRGAWSSEQYF	TGTGCCAGTAGAGGGGCTTGGTCAAGCGAGCAGTACTTC
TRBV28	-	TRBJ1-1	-	CASSLGGLENTEAFF	TGTGCCAGCAGTTTAGGGGGGTTAGAGAACACTGAAGCTTTCTTT
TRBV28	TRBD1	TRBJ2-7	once	CASSRGQGFTREQYF	TGTGCCAGCAGCCGGGGACAGGGGTTTACTCGGGAGCAGTACTTC
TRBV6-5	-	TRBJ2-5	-	CASSGRGPPYF	TGTGCCAGCAGTGGAAGGGGTCCCCCATACTTC
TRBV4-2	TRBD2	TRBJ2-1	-	CASSPQPGLVSHNEQFF	TGTGCCAGCAGCCCCCAGCCGGGACTAGTTTCCCACAATGAGCAGTTCTTC
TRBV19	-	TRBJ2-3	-	CASSSAASPDTQYF	TGTGCCAGTAGTTCTGCGGCCAGCCCAGATACGCAGTATTTT
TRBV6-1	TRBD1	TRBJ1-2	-	CASGSGGGYTF	TGTGCCAGCGGATCAGGGGGCGGCTACACCTTC
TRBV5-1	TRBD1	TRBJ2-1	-	CASREQGARPSYNEQFF	TGCGCCAGCAGGGAACAGGGGGCCCGACCTTCCTACAATGAGCAGTTCTTC
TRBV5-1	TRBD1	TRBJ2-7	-	CASSYIPGQDYEQYF	TGCGCCAGCAGCTACATCCCGGGACAGGATTACGAGCAGTACTTC
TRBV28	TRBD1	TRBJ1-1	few	CASTQDRDQNTEAFF	TGTGCCAGCACCCAAGACAGGGACCAGAACACTGAAGCTTTCTTT
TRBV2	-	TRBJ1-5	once	CASTYGGNQPQHF	TGTGCCAGCACTTACGGGGGGAATCAGCCCCAGCATTTT
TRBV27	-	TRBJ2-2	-	CASSAAGTINTGELFF	TGTGCCAGCAGTGCAGCCGGGACAATAAACACCGGGGAGCTGTTTTTT
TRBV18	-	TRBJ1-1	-	CASSPNGRGDTEAFF	TGTGCCAGCTCACCCAACGGGAGGGGGGACACTGAAGCTTTCTTT
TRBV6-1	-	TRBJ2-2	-	CASSGFSRGGGELFF	TGTGCCAGCAGTGGATTTAGTCGGGGTGGCGGGGAGCTGTTTTTT
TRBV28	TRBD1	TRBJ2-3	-	CASNIPGQNTDTQYF	TGTGCCAGCAATATCCCGGGACAGAACACAGATACGCAGTATTTT
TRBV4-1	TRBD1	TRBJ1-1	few	CASSPNWDRVNTEAFF	TGCGCCAGCAGCCCCAACTGGGACAGGGTTAACACTGAAGCTTTCTTT
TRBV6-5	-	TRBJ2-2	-	CATDTGGNTGELFF	TGTGCCACCGACACCGGGGGGAACACCGGGGAGCTGTTTTTT
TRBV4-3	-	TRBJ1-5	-	CASSQGGRGALHF	TGCGCCAGCAGCCAAGGCGGGAGAGGGGCCCTGCATTTT
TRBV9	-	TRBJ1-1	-	CASSVEGANTEAFF	TGTGCCAGCAGCGTAGAAGGGGCGAACACTGAAGCTTTCTTT
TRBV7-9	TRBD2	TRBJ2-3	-	CSSSLGTSGLTLDTQYF	TGTTCCAGCAGCTTGGGGACTAGCGGGCTTACGTTAGATACGCAGTATTTT
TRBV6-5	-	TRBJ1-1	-	CASSTGTNLGTEAFF	TGTGCCAGCAGTACCGGGACTAACCTGGGCACTGAAGCTTTCTTT
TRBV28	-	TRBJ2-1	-	CASHTIATGYNEQFF	TGTGCCAGCCACACTATCGCAACCGGATACAATGAGCAGTTCTTC
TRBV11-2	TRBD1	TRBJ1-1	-	CASSSRDRGGYTEAFF	TGTGCCAGCAGCTCGCGAGACAGGGGCGGTTACACTGAAGCTTTCTTT
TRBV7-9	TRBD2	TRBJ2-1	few	CASIMTSGGLSSYNEQFF	TGTGCCAGCATCATGACTAGCGGGGGCCTAAGCTCCTACAATGAGCAGTTCTTC
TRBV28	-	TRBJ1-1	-	CASSFGSGRTEAFF	TGTGCCAGCAGCTTTGGGTCAGGGAGGACTGAAGCTTTCTTT
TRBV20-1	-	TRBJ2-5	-	CSVRSQETQYF	TGCAGTGTGAGGTCGCAAGAGACCCAGTACTTC
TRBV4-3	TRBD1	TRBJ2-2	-	CASSPQTGGTRELFF	TGCGCCAGCAGCCCCCAGACAGGGGGGACCCGGGAGCTGTTTTTT
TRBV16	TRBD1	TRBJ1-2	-	CASSPGQGYGGYTF	TGTGCCAGCAGCCCGGGACAGGGGTACGGTGGCTACACCTTC
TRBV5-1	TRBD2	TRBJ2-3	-	CASSFSGGDTQYF	TGCGCCAGCAGCTTTAGCGGGGGAGATACGCAGTATTTT
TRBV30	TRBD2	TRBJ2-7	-	CAWSRSGSVIYEQYF	TGTGCCTGGAGTCGGAGCGGGAGCGTGATCTACGAGCAGTACTTC
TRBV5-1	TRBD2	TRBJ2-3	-	CASRRGLAADTQYF	TGCGCCAGCAGAAGAGGACTAGCGGCCGATACGCAGTATTTT
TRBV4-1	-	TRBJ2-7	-	CASSQDEGGLGEQYF	TGCGCCAGCAGCCAAGATGAGGGAGGACTGGGGGAGCAGTACTTC
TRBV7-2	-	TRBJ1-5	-	CASSLAVGAVQPQHF	TGTGCCAGCAGCTTAGCGGTGGGGGCCGTTCAGCCCCAGCATTTT